This T cell receptor beta chain is from a study of a mutant IDH1 vaccine in newly diagnosed glioma. TCRdb's copy holds only in-frame clones and misses some; the assay was immunoSEQ multiplex PCR. The table lists 50,000 to 85,000 clones, nearly 85% of them singletons. Germline V gene lookup returns CDR1 SGHRS and CDR2 YFSETQ. V lost 6 bases to trimming and J lost 1 base, with 11 bases between them. This CDR3 spans 13 amino acids. The time point here: week 23, last vaccination. Every single dose of the vaccine, 300 ug of mutant IDH1 20-mer peptide, came with topical imiquimod. Each tumor in the donors was a new WHO grade 3 or 4 astrocytoma, IDH1-mutant and ATRX-lost. Details on this clone: No antigen is known for it.

This TCR was sampled from a man younger than 35 with glioma. Specimen: PBMCs, collected from a glioma patient whose treatment included an IDH1 peptide vaccine. J is TRBJ2-7 and V is TRBV5-1, with a tentative D call TRBD1 (5 bases). CDR3 amino acids: CASTPDSSYEQYF. CDR3 DNA sequence: TGCGCCAGCACTCCCGACAGTTCCTACGAGCAGTACTTC.